This paragraph reports one TCR beta chain. Its cognate antigen is unknown. An end of the junction differs from the germline gene, which may be a read error. The sample is drawn from a study of blood T cells in healthy people across ages. Notes on the study in general: The study found more naive CD4+ cells and higher diversity in long-lived than aged donors.

The CDR3 is made up of 14 amino acids. Germline-derived CDR1 and CDR2 are MDHEN and SYDVKM. Sample-barcoded 5' priming and a J-beta primer mix drove a second PCR of roughly 7 to 11 cycles. TCRdb passed the 5' RACE reads through MiXCR, listing each CDR3 protein once. The data show approximately 780,000 distinct CDR3 sequences, roughly 25% seen once. This sample also appeared in a second study, on T cells of mothers and their children. This second study notes: Second-round PCR products received sample barcodes and 2-4 random nucleotides from the M1S primer. Biologically related mothers and children overlapped slightly more than unrelated pairs, a non-significant difference.

This chain uses TRBV28 with TRBJ1-5; possibly TRBD1 for D (5 bases). The clonotype originates from a boy younger than 18 in good health. The sequencing input was blood. The CDR3 is CASNLGGTRQPQHF. The CDR3 DNA reads TGTGCCAGCAATTTAGGTGGGACCCGTCAGCCCCAGCATTTT.